Listed here is a single T cell receptor (beta chain). There is no known antigen for this receptor. The sample holds no much larger clone one base away, and base qualities are not on file. TCRbeta CDR3 regions were sequenced with the immunoSEQ Assay. After extraction, genomic DNA underwent amplification by bias-controlled multiplex PCR, followed by high-throughput sequencing. As for the authors' bioinformatics: To quantify the absolute abundance of every unique TCRbeta CDR3 region, sequences were collapsed and filtered. Usable DNA was measured by amplifying reference genes present in all nucleated cells, and TCRbeta template counts were normalized to that usable DNA to estimate T cell fraction. Repertoire TCRs were annotated as SARS-CoV-2-specific when V gene, CDR3 amino acid sequence and J gene were exactly matched to a known reactive TCR set. The reference SARS-CoV-2 TCR set came from MIRA and was filtered for enrichment in COVID-19-positive ImmuneCODE repertoires, removing public or cross-reactive TCRs. Using the MIRA antigens, annotated TCRs were further analysed by specific ORF or by position within an ORF. Depth was the summed frequency of annotated unique rearrangements, while breadth was defined as annotated unique rearrangements over total unique productive rearrangements. Two-sided Wilcoxon rank-sum tests were applied when comparing TCR breadth between groups. The clones in this table, taken by TCRdb from immuneACCESS, are in-frame only. Not every clone is retained; where verified, under half of the shortfall comes from an unresolved V gene, and the cause of the rest is unknown. V and J calls and clone size are copied from that table; D and trimming were computed from the DNA. A total of 350,000 to 500,000 clones appear in this sample, about nine tenths of them only once. Together, the top ten hold roughly 3.9% of the sample.

This entry comes from a study of Ad26.COV2.S vaccination and SARS-CoV-2 variants (dated by TCRdb to the early 2020s). With regard to the full study: Donors in the vaccine arm were drawn from COV1001, a phase I-IIa trial of Ad26.COV2.S in healthy adults that was multicentre, randomized, double-blind and placebo-controlled. Investigators remained blinded to trial group allocation during experiments and outcome assessment. The TCR-sequenced set comprised about 32 samples: some 20 Ad26.COV2.S vaccine recipients, 5 placebo recipients and 8 SARS-CoV-2 convalescent individuals. Sequencing of the TCRbeta repertoire served to evaluate the specificity and breadth of SARS-CoV-2-reactive T cell receptors following Ad26.COV2.S vaccination. Ad26.COV2.S was given intramuscularly at 5x10^10 or 1x10^11 viral particles, as a single shot or as two shots 56 days apart. Participants in the trial were split at random into five groups of five each, receiving low-dose or high-dose Ad26.COV2.S once or twice, or else placebo on both occasions. The paper's findings and limits, for the study overall: Vaccine and placebo recipients had comparable non-spike TCR breadth, which fits with the vaccine containing only spike. Higher spike-specific TCR breadth was observed in Ad26.COV2.S recipients than in placebo recipients (P = 0.0014). The study was not powered for comparison of responses between vaccine doses or regimens. Substantial breadth of spike-specific CD8+ and CD4+ T cell responses was reported after vaccination. According to the authors, total T cell responses may have been underestimated by the TCR breadth and depth analyses.

According to the study, the label for this sample's treatment or condition signals: some 20 received Ad26.COV2.S at low or high dose, single or two shots; 5 received placebo; per-sample allocation not given. Repertoires of vaccine and placebo recipients were sequenced from samples taken on day 63 after the first injection. In Cohort 1b, 25 or so adults aged 18-55 years were enrolled at a single site in Boston, USA, between 29 July and 7 August 2020. Ad26.COV2.S was a replication-incompetent adenovirus type 26 vector expressing a prefusion-stabilized SARS-CoV-2 spike protein from the original Wuhan strain. The CDR3 holds 12 amino acids from the cysteine to the phenylalanine. The kept DNA is CDR3 alone, 36 bases in frame from the first base. Via the germline V gene, CDR1 is MDHEN and CDR2 SYDVKM. The V end loses 4 bases and the J end loses 11 bases, and a stretch of 14 bases separates them.

The starting material was peripheral blood, obtained in a trial of Ad26.COV2.S vaccine versus placebo. The sequence was obtained from a person between 18 and 59 years old who received the Ad26.COV2.S COVID-19 vaccine or a placebo. The rearranged segments are TRBV28 and TRBJ1-1, with the D gene call left open. The CDR3 region: CASSSDRPGAFF. The DNA sequence is given as TGTGCCAGCAGTTCCGACCGTCCCGGGGCTTTCTTT.